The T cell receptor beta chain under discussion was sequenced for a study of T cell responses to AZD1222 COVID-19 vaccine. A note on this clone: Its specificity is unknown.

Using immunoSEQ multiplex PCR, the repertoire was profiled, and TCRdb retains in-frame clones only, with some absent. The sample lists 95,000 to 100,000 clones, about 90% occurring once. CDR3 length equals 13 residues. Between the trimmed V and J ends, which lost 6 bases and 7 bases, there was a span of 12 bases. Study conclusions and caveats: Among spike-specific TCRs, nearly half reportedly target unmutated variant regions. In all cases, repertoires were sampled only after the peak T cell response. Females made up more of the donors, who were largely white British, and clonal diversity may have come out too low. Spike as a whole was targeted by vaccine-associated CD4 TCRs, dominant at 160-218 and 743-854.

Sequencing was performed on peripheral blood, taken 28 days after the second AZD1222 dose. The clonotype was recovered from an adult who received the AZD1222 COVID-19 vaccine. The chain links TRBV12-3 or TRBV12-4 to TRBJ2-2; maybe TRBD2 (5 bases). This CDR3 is CASSTTRGGELFF. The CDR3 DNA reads TGTGCCAGCAGCACTACCCGGGGCGGGGAGCTGTTTTTT.